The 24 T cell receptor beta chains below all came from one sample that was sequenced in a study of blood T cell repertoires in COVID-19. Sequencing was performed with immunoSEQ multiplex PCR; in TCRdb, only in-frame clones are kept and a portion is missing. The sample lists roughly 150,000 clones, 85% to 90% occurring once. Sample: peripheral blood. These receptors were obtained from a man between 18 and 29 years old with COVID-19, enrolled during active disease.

This chain's CDR3 is CASSHRTSGRAISSEQYF. As DNA, the CDR3 is TGTGCCAGCAGTCACCGGACTAGCGGGAGGGCCATTTCTTCCGAGCAGTACTTC. V is TRBV27 and J is TRBJ2-7; 15 nucleotides line up with TRBD2. The CDR3 consists of 18 residues. Trimming took 5 bases from V and 6 from J; bases not matched to a gene: 14. CDR1 and CDR2 from the germline V gene are MNHEY and SMNVEV (reference sequence).

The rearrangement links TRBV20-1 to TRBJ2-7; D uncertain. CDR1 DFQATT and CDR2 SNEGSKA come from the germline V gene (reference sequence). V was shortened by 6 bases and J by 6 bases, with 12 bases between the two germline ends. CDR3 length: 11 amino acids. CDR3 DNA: TGCAGTGCGGAACGACACTCCGAGCAGTACTTC. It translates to CSAERHSEQYF.

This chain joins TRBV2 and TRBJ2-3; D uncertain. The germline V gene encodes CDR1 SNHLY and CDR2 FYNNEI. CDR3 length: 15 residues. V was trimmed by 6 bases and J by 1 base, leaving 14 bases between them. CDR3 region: CASSPTPGRTDTQYF. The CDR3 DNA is TGTGCCAGCAGCCCAACCCCTGGGCGCACAGATACGCAGTATTTT. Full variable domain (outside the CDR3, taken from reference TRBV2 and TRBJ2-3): EPEVTQTPSHQVTQMGQEVILRCVPISNHLYFYWYRQILGQKVEFLVSFYNNEISEKSEIFDDQFSVERPDGSNFTLKIRSTKLEDSAMYFCASSPTPGRTDTQYFGPGTRLTVL.

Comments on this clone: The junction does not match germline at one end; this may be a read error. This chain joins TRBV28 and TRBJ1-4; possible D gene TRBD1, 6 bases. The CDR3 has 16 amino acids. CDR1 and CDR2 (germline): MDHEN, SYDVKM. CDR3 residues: CASTRGAGAINEKLLF. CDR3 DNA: TGTGCCAGCACCCGGGGGGCAGGGGCGATTAATGAAAAACTGCTTTTT.

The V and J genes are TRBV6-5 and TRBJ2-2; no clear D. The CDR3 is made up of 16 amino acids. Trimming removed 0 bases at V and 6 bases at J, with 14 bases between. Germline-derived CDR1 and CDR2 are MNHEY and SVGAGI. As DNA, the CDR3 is TGTGCCAGCAGTTACTCGCAATCCCGATGGCCCGGGGAGCTGTTTTTT. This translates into CASSYSQSRWPGELFF.

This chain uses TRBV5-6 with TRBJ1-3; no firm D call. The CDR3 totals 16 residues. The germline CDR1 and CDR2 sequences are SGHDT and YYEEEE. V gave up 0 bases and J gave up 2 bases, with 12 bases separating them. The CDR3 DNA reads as TGTGCCAGCAGCTTGGTTTCACTCTCGGCTGGAAACACCATATATTTT. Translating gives CASSLVSLSAGNTIYF.

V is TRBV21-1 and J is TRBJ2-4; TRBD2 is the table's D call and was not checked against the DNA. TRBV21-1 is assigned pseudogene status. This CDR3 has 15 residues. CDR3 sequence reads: CASSKGEGEGNIQYF. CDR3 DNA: TGTGCCAGCAGCAAAGGGGAAGGAGAGGGTAACATTCAGTACTTC.

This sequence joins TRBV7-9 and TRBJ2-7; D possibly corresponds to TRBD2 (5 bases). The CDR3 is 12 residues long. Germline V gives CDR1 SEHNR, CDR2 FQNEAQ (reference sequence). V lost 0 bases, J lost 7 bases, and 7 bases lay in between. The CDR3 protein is CASSLAGEEQYF. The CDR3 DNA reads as TGTGCCAGCAGCTTAGCCGGGGAGGAGCAGTACTTC.

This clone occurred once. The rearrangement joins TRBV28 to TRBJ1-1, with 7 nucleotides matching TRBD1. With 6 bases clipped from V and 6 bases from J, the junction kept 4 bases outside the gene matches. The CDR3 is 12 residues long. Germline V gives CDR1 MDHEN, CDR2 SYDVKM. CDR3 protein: CASSDRDAEAFF. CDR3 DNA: TGTGCCAGCAGCGACAGGGACGCTGAAGCTTTCTTT.

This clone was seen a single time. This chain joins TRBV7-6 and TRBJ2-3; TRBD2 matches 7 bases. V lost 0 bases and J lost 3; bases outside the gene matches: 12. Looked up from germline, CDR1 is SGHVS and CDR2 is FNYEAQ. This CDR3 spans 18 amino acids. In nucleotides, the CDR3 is TGTGCCAGCAGCTTAGCGCAAGGGGCGGGAGTAGGAACAGATACGCAGTATTTT. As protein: CASSLAQGAGVGTDTQYF.

CDR3 sequence: CASSHDSMNTEAFF. The CDR3 bases are TGTGCCAGCTCACACGACAGCATGAACACTGAAGCTTTCTTT. The chain combines TRBV18 with TRBJ1-1, with D possibly matching TRBD1 (5 bases). Germline assignment: CDR1 KGHSH and CDR2 LQKENI. The CDR3 runs 14 residues. V lost 4 bases and J 0 bases, leaving 9 bases between the germline ends.

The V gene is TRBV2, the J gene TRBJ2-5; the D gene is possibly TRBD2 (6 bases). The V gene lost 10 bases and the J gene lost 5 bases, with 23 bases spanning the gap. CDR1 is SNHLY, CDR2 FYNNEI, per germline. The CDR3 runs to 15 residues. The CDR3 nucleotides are TGTGCCATCTATTGGAGGGGACCGCATAGCGAGACCCAGTACTTC. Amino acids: CAIYWRGPHSETQYF.

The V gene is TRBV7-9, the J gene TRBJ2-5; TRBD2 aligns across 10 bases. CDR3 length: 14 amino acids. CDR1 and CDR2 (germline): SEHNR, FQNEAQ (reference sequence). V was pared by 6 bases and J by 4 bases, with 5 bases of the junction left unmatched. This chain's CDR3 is CASSSRTSGETQYF. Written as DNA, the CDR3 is TGTGCCAGCAGTTCAAGGACTAGCGGAGAGACCCAGTACTTC.

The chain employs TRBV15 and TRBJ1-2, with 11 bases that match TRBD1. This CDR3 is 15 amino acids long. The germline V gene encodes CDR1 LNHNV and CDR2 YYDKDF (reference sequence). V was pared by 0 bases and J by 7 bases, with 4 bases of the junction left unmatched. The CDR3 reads CATSRDGQGAFGYTF. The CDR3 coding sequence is TGTGCCACCAGCAGAGATGGACAGGGGGCTTTTGGCTACACCTTC.

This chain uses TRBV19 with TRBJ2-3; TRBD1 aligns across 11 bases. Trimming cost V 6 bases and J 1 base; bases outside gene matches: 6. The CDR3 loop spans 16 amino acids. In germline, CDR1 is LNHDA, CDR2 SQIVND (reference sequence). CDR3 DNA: TGTGCCAGTAGGACCGGGACAGGGGGAGGCACAGATACGCAGTATTTT. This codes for CASRTGTGGGTDTQYF.

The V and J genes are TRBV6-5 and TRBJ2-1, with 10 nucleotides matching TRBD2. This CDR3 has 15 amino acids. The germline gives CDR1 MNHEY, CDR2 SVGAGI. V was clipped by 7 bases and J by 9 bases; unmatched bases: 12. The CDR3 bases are TGTGCCAGCAATCTCGGGACTAGCGCCAGGGGTGAGCAGTTCTTC. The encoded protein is CASNLGTSARGEQFF.

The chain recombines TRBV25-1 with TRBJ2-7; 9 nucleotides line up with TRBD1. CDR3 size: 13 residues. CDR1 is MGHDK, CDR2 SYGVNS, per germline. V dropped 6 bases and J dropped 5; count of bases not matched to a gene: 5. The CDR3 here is CASRQGALNEQYF. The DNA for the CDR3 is TGTGCCAGCAGACAGGGGGCGCTCAACGAGCAGTACTTC.

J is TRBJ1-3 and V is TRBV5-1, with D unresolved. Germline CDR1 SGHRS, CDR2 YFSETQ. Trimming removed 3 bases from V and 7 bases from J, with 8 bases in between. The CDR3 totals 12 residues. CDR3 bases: TGCGCCAGCAGCTGGGGAGGTAACACCATATATTTT. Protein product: CASSWGGNTIYF.

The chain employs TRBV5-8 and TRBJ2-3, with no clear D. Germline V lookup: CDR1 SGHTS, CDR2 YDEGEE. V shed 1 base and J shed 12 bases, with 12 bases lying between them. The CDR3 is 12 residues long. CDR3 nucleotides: TGTGCCAGCAGCTTGAATGGAGTAGATCAGTATTTT. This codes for CASSLNGVDQYF.

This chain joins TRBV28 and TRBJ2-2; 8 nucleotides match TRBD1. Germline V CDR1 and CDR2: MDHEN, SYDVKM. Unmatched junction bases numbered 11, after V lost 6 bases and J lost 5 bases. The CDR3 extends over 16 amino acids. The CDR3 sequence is CASSTDRVLSTGELFF. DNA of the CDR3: TGTGCCAGCAGCACGGACAGGGTCCTGTCGACCGGGGAGCTGTTTTTT.

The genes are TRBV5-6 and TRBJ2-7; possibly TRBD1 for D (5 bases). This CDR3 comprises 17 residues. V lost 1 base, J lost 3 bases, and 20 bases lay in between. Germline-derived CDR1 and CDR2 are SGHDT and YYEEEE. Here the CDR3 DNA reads TGTGCCAGCAGCTTGTCTTTCCGGGCAGGGATGGTCTACGAGCAGTACTTC. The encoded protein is CASSLSFRAGMVYEQYF.

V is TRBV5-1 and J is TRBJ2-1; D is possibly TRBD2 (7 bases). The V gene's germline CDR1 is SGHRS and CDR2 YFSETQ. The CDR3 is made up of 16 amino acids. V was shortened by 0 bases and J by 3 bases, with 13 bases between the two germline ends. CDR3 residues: CASSLGGGAGYNEQFF. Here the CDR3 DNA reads TGCGCCAGCAGCTTGGGCGGGGGCGCGGGCTACAATGAGCAGTTCTTC. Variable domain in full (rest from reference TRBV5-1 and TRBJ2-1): KAGVTQTPRYLIKTRGQQVTLSCSPISGHRSVSWYQQTPGQGLQFLFEYFSETQRNKGNFPGRFSGRQFSNSRSEMNVSTLELGDSALYLCASSLGGGAGYNEQFFGPGTRLTVL.

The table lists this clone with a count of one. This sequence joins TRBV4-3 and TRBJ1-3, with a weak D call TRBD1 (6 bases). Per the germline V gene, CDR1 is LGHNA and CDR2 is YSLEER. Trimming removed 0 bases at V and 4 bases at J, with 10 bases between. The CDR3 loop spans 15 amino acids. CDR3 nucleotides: TGCGCCAGCAGCCAAGATCGACAGGTGGGAAACACCATATATTTT. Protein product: CASSQDRQVGNTIYF.

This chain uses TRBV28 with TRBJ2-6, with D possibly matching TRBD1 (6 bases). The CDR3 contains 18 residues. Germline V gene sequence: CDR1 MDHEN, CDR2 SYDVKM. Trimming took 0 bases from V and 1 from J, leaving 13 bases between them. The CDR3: CASSLWSQGLSGANVLTF. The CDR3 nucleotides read TGTGCCAGCAGTTTATGGTCCCAGGGGCTATCTGGGGCCAACGTCCTGACTTTC.